These T cell receptor beta chains were read from a single sample in a study of T cells in Graves' hyperthyroidism and ophthalmopathy. A single record per CDR3 protein comes from TCRdb applying MiXCR to the multiplex PCR reads. The table has under 600,000 distinct CDR3 sequences, about a sixth seen once; the top ten hold roughly 3.4%. Sequencing was carried out using blood. The receptors come from a woman aged 40 to 49 with Graves' ophthalmopathy. CDR3s include the opening cysteine and the closing phenylalanine or tryptophan. The D gene is left open where the match is weak. Only some rows state a clone size, as once, few, many or a class for expanded clones.

J: TRBJ1-2
D: NA
V: TRBV6-1
size: NA
DNA: TGTGCCAGCAGTTTGCGGGTGGCCTTCGGCTACACCTTC
CDR3: CASSLRVAFGYTF

J: TRBJ2-3
D: NA
V: TRBV2
size: many
DNA: TGTGCCAGCAACGGCATAGGGACAGATACGCAGTATTTT
CDR3: CASNGIGTDTQYF

J: TRBJ2-2
D: TRBD1
V: TRBV6-1
size: many
DNA: TGTGCCAGCGCCAGGACAGGGGACCTCGGGGAGCTGTTTTTT
CDR3: CASARTGDLGELFF

J: TRBJ1-6
D: NA
V: TRBV12-3/TRBV12-4
size: NA
DNA: TGTGCCAGCAGTTCAGGGTGGCAGCCTAATTCACCCCTCCACTTT
CDR3: CASSSGWQPNSPLHF

J: TRBJ1-2
D: TRBD1
V: TRBV6-1
size: few
DNA: TGTGCCAGCAGTCGACAGGGGTTAGAGGGCTACACCTTC
CDR3: CASSRQGLEGYTF

J: TRBJ2-1
D: NA
V: TRBV9
size: NA
DNA: TGTGCCAGCAGCGTAGGGGCGGGATCTGCCGATGAGCAGTTCTTC
CDR3: CASSVGAGSADEQFF

J: TRBJ2-1
D: TRBD2
V: TRBV28
size: many
DNA: TGTGCCAGCAGCGTAGCGGGAGCCGGTTACGATGAGCAGTTCTTC
CDR3: CASSVAGAGYDEQFF

J: TRBJ2-1
D: TRBD2
V: TRBV6-1
size: few
DNA: TGTGCCAGCGCTGCGATGAGCGGGGGGAACAATGAGCAGTTCTTC
CDR3: CASAAMSGGNNEQFF

J: TRBJ2-2
D: TRBD2
V: TRBV11-2
size: many
DNA: TGTGCCAGCAGCCAGACTAGCGGTGGCACCGGGGAGCTGTTTTTT
CDR3: CASSQTSGGTGELFF

J: TRBJ1-1
D: NA
V: TRBV20-1
size: many
DNA: TGCAGTGGGCCTCCGGGACGCATGAACACTGAAGCTTTCTTT
CDR3: CSGPPGRMNTEAFF

J: TRBJ2-2
D: NA
V: TRBV19
size: few
DNA: TGTGCCAGTAGGCAAAATACCGGGACTTTGAACACCGGGGAGCTGTTTTTT
CDR3: CASRQNTGTLNTGELFF

J: TRBJ2-3
D: TRBD2
V: TRBV7-6
size: many
DNA: TGTGCCAGCAGCTTAGGACTAGCGGGCTATACGCAGTATTTT
CDR3: CASSLGLAGYTQYF

J: TRBJ1-4
D: NA
V: TRBV6-1
size: NA
DNA: TGTGCCAGCAGTGGACAAGACCCGAATGAAAAACTGTTTTTT
CDR3: CASSGQDPNEKLFF

J: TRBJ1-1
D: NA
V: TRBV6-5
size: few
DNA: TGTGCCAGCAGTTCGGGGGTATACACTGAAGCTTTCTTT
CDR3: CASSSGVYTEAFF

J: TRBJ1-2
D: TRBD1
V: TRBV20-1
size: NA
DNA: TGCAGTGCTATTACAGGGGCAGCTAACTATGGCTACACCTTC
CDR3: CSAITGAANYGYTF

J: TRBJ2-3
D: TRBD2
V: TRBV2
size: many
DNA: TGTGCCAGCACCCAAGGGGGTAGCGGGAGGCAGGGAGATACGCAGTATTTT
CDR3: CASTQGGSGRQGDTQYF

J: TRBJ2-7
D: TRBD1
V: TRBV4-1
size: few
DNA: TGCGCCAGCAGCCTCCAGACAGGGGACACCTACGAGCAGTACTTC
CDR3: CASSLQTGDTYEQYF

J: TRBJ1-5
D: TRBD1
V: TRBV2
size: many
DNA: TGTGCCAGCAGAGCTAAAGGACAGGGATACAATCAGCCCCAGCATTTT
CDR3: CASRAKGQGYNQPQHF

J: TRBJ1-2
D: TRBD1
V: TRBV4-1
size: NA
DNA: TGCGCCAGCAGCCGGACTCAGGACAGGGATGGCTACGCCTTC
CDR3: CASSRTQDRDGYAF

J: TRBJ1-1
D: TRBD1
V: TRBV10-3
size: few
DNA: TGTGCCATCAGCCGACAGGGGCAGAACACTGAAGCTTTCTTT
CDR3: CAISRQGQNTEAFF

J: TRBJ1-2
D: NA
V: TRBV29-1
size: few
DNA: TGCAGCGTTGGGGACCCGTGGGGCTACACCTTC
CDR3: CSVGDPWGYTF

J: TRBJ2-3
D: TRBD2
V: TRBV5-1
size: many
DNA: TGCGCCAGCAGCTTGGAGCCTAGCGGGGGGGAAGATACGCAGTATTTT
CDR3: CASSLEPSGGEDTQYF

J: TRBJ2-7
D: TRBD2
V: TRBV29-1
size: NA
DNA: TGCAGCGTTGATGACCTAGCGGGAGACCTCCGCGAGCAGTACTTC
CDR3: CSVDDLAGDLREQYF

J: TRBJ1-1
D: TRBD1
V: TRBV20-1
size: many
DNA: TGCAGTGCTCCGAGGACAGGGGGCGAGAGAACTGAAGCTTTCTTT
CDR3: CSAPRTGGERTEAFF

J: TRBJ1-5
D: NA
V: TRBV28
size: many
DNA: TGTGCCAGCAGTTTGACAGGCCCTTCCAATCAGCCCCAGCATTTT
CDR3: CASSLTGPSNQPQHF

J: TRBJ2-1
D: NA
V: TRBV18
size: NA
DNA: TGTGCCAGCTCACCACCGAAGGGAATCTCCTACAATGAGCAGTTCTTC
CDR3: CASSPPKGISYNEQFF

J: TRBJ1-5
D: NA
V: TRBV20-1
size: NA
DNA: TGCAGTGCTAGTGATCCAGGGGCGGGGGGTCAGCCCCAGCATTTT
CDR3: CSASDPGAGGQPQHF

J: TRBJ1-4
D: NA
V: TRBV19
size: NA
DNA: TGTGCCAGTAGTATAACAGAGGGTGCTGAAAAACTGTTTTTT
CDR3: CASSITEGAEKLFF

J: TRBJ2-1
D: NA
V: TRBV28
size: many
DNA: TGTGCCAGCAGTTTAGTCTATGAGCAGTTCTTC
CDR3: CASSLVYEQFF

J: TRBJ2-2
D: TRBD2
V: TRBV3-1
size: NA
DNA: TGTGCCAGCAGCCAAGTCAGTAGCGGGGGGGAACACACCGGGGAGCTGTTTTTT
CDR3: CASSQVSSGGEHTGELFF

J: TRBJ2-4
D: NA
V: TRBV20-1
size: many
DNA: TGCAGTGCTAGAGATCCGGGACATGCGACCAAAAACATTCAGTACTTC
CDR3: CSARDPGHATKNIQYF

J: TRBJ2-7
D: NA
V: TRBV5-1
size: many
DNA: TGCGCCAGCAGCCCGGCCGCCGGGGCTTCCTACGAGCAGTACTTC
CDR3: CASSPAAGASYEQYF

J: TRBJ2-1
D: TRBD1
V: TRBV6-5
size: NA
DNA: TGTGCCAGCAGTTACAAGGGGGCGTCCTACAATGAGCAGTTCTTC
CDR3: CASSYKGASYNEQFF

J: TRBJ1-1
D: NA
V: TRBV7-9
size: many
DNA: TGTGCCAGCAGTCCCGAGCGGGTAGCTTTCTTT
CDR3: CASSPERVAFF

J: TRBJ1-2
D: NA
V: TRBV27
size: many
DNA: TGTGCCAGCAGTTCCAACACCCGGATCGGAGGGGGTGGCTACACCTTC
CDR3: CASSSNTRIGGGGYTF

J: TRBJ2-2
D: NA
V: TRBV30
size: NA
DNA: TGTGCCTGGAAGGTGAGCCCGCCAAACACCGGGGAGCTGTTTTTT
CDR3: CAWKVSPPNTGELFF

J: TRBJ1-3
D: NA
V: TRBV15
size: NA
DNA: TGTGCCACCAGCAGGGACCGAGCCTCTGGAAACACCATATATTTT
CDR3: CATSRDRASGNTIYF

J: TRBJ1-1
D: NA
V: TRBV5-1
size: few
DNA: TGCGCCAGCAGCTTGAGTGGGGGCTTGAACACTGAAGCTTTCTTT
CDR3: CASSLSGGLNTEAFF

J: TRBJ1-1
D: NA
V: TRBV7-6
size: many
DNA: TGTGCCAGCAGCCGGCGTGATGGAGGCACTGAAGCTTTCTTT
CDR3: CASSRRDGGTEAFF

J: TRBJ1-2
D: TRBD1
V: TRBV20-1
size: few
DNA: TGCAGTGCTAGGTCCGGGACAGACTATGGCTACACCTTC
CDR3: CSARSGTDYGYTF

J: TRBJ1-1
D: NA
V: TRBV14
size: few
DNA: TGTGCCAGCAGCCAAGACCAGGGGAGGAACACTGAAGCTTTCTTT
CDR3: CASSQDQGRNTEAFF

J: TRBJ1-2
D: TRBD1
V: TRBV28
size: few
DNA: TGTGCCAGCAGTAAACCAGGGGGGCCCCTCTATGGCTACACCTTC
CDR3: CASSKPGGPLYGYTF

J: TRBJ2-2
D: NA
V: TRBV15
size: many
DNA: TGTGCCACCAGCGGGGCTGGCGGGGAGCTGTTTTTT
CDR3: CATSGAGGELFF

J: TRBJ2-3
D: TRBD2
V: TRBV3-1
size: many
DNA: TGTGCCAGCAGCCAAGTACGGCCTAGCGGGCCCGGGGGCACGCAGTATTTT
CDR3: CASSQVRPSGPGGTQYF

J: TRBJ2-7
D: TRBD2
V: TRBV20-1
size: many
DNA: TGCAGTGCTGGGACTAGCTTCTCCTACGAGCAGTACTTC
CDR3: CSAGTSFSYEQYF